A selection of T cell receptor beta chains follows, all from one sample in a study of T-cell reconstitution after alpha-beta-depleted transplantation in children. TCRdb called the PCR reads again in MiXCR, with one record for every CDR3 protein. The sample has some 200,000 distinct CDR3 sequences, 13% to 15% seen once. Here the sequenced sample was PBMCs from the stem cell graft donor, taken from the stem cell graft. Receptors originate from a human donor who donated a stem cell graft to a child with acute lymphoblastic leukemia. The CDR3 runs from the conserved cysteine through the conserved F or W.

V gene: TRBV27
CDR3 protein: CASSLYIGGGLGELFF

V gene: TRBV12-3/TRBV12-4
CDR3 protein: CASSLGLAGAREQFF

V gene: TRBV11-2
CDR3 protein: CASSPIPGQGLHGYTF

V gene: TRBV5-5
CDR3 protein: CASSPSWGTSGEQYF

V gene: TRBV27
CDR3 protein: CASREGGDSTYEQYF

V gene: TRBV27
CDR3 protein: CASNIGHEQYF

V gene: TRBV24-1
CDR3 protein: CATSGEYSYEQYF

V gene: TRBV5-6
CDR3 protein: CASSLAISRNTEAFF

V gene: TRBV10-3
CDR3 protein: CAISESGGRFDNEQFF

V gene: TRBV5-1
CDR3 protein: CASTPPGQTSSGANVLTF

V gene: TRBV29-1
CDR3 protein: CSVAQSRGGTQYF

V gene: TRBV4-2
CDR3 protein: CASSQVNYGYTF

V gene: TRBV6-1
CDR3 protein: CASRRVGVGDTQYF

V gene: TRBV4-1
CDR3 protein: CASSQGGSSEQFF

V gene: TRBV7-9
CDR3 protein: CASSPGLAGGAVDEQFF

V gene: TRBV7-9
CDR3 protein: CASSPPSTGGDTEAFF

V gene: TRBV20-1
CDR3 protein: CSASDSRDSNQPQHF

V gene: TRBV4-1
CDR3 protein: CASSHPSKGGLNQPQHF

V gene: TRBV20-1
CDR3 protein: CSARATNRGISSTDTQYF

V gene: TRBV20-1
CDR3 protein: CSATYPSGRTRSYEQYF

V gene: TRBV5-1
CDR3 protein: CASSLDGFNYGYTF

V gene: TRBV5-4
CDR3 protein: CASSPSQGAGGYTF

V gene: TRBV6-2/TRBV6-3
CDR3 protein: CASSLPSATGELFF

V gene: TRBV5-1
CDR3 protein: CASTKREDTGELFF

V gene: TRBV28
CDR3 protein: CASSFRWDSLNTEAFF

V gene: TRBV5-4
CDR3 protein: CASSRTGFNYEQYF

V gene: TRBV7-9
CDR3 protein: CASSLLPNRGHSYGYTF

V gene: TRBV5-1
CDR3 protein: CASSFSPGAQETQYF

V gene: TRBV3-1
CDR3 protein: CASSQEFSREQYF

V gene: TRBV9
CDR3 protein: CASSLPTGRTDYGYTF

V gene: TRBV20-1
CDR3 protein: CSARAYPSGSIHEQFF

V gene: TRBV20-1
CDR3 protein: CSARDLRTAAEAFF

V gene: TRBV28
CDR3 protein: CASSASLGAGYGYTF

V gene: TRBV27
CDR3 protein: CASSLSWSNQPQHF

V gene: TRBV24-1
CDR3 protein: CATSDLKGTGGSNEQFF

V gene: TRBV4-1
CDR3 protein: CASSQVAGGSPGEQYF

V gene: TRBV6-5
CDR3 protein: CASSSDPSGETQYF

V gene: TRBV6-5
CDR3 protein: CASSYEGDYYGYTF

V gene: TRBV5-6
CDR3 protein: CASSPWVRGANEQYF

V gene: TRBV7-6
CDR3 protein: CASSDYSGRAADTQYF

V gene: TRBV29-1
CDR3 protein: CSWARGGETQYF

V gene: TRBV5-1
CDR3 protein: CASSLLAEATGELFF

V gene: TRBV20-1
CDR3 protein: CSARVSGTDTQYF

V gene: TRBV5-4
CDR3 protein: CASSPPGPNSREQYF

V gene: TRBV12-3/TRBV12-4
CDR3 protein: CASSFVVWGGKDTQYF

V gene: TRBV10-2
CDR3 protein: CASSRLTGYNEQFF

V gene: TRBV11-3
CDR3 protein: CASSPDRGGGTEAFF

V gene: TRBV9
CDR3 protein: CASSVEGNYGYTF

V gene: TRBV12-3/TRBV12-4
CDR3 protein: CASTLNLGEKLFF

V gene: TRBV12-3/TRBV12-4
CDR3 protein: CASNPGTSISAEQFF

V gene: TRBV5-1
CDR3 protein: CASSVRPPGQGARGYGYTF

V gene: TRBV29-1
CDR3 protein: CSVGVVTGELFF

V gene: TRBV4-2
CDR3 protein: CASSQEPPNTGELFF

V gene: TRBV3-1
CDR3 protein: CASLLAGGKGEQYF

V gene: TRBV14
CDR3 protein: CASSQTDNYGYTF

V gene: TRBV5-1
CDR3 protein: CASSRGTLLGNEQFF

V gene: TRBV5-1
CDR3 protein: CASSPSGTDNNEQFF